These 28 T cell receptor beta chains were all obtained from the same sample, sequenced in a study of shared clonotypes between healthy human individuals (dated by TCRdb to 2018 to 2021). For the CD8 naive samples, CD45RO-negative cells were positively selected for CCR7, yielding a CD45RA+CCR7+ population from which TemRA cells were excluded. The method behind the library was the immunoSEQ multiplex PCR assay. What TCRdb holds here is the immuneACCESS table cut down to in-frame rearrangements. Part of the clones is not present; checked against another copy, under half of the missing clones reflect an unresolved V gene, and the others are unexplained. In all, the sample holds some 800,000 clones, and nearly 95% of those were seen once. The leading ten clones occupy about 24% of the sample. The sequenced material came from naive CD8+ T cells sorted from blood. The cell subset or site tag for this specimen amounts to: CD45RA+CCR7+. The origin of the receptors is a young man in good health.

In its sample, this clone was seen once. This sequence joins TRBV5-6 and TRBJ2-7; D possibly corresponds to TRBD1 (6 bases). This CDR3 has 12 residues. V lost 4 bases and J lost 13, with 18 bases in between. Germline loops: CDR1 SGHDT, CDR2 YYEEEE. The CDR3 region is CASSPGSGAQYF. For the CDR3, the DNA is TGTGCCAGCAGCCCAGGTTCAGGGGCACAATACTTC.

The V and J genes are TRBV15 and TRBJ2-6, with D possibly being TRBD2 (6 bases). CDR1 is LNHNV, CDR2 YYDKDF, per germline (reference sequence). Trimming stripped 8 bases from V and 1 base from J, with 24 bases between. The CDR3 is 19 amino acids. CDR3 DNA sequence: TGTGCCACCGCAGCATCCAGTAAAGTTGGAGGGTCTGGGGCCAACGTCCTGACTTTC. This gives the protein CATAASSKVGGSGANVLTF.

The chain recombines TRBV2 with TRBJ1-1; 7 positions agree with TRBD1. The trim removed 11 bases at V and 5 bases at J, leaving 14 bases unmatched. Per the germline V gene, CDR1 is SNHLY and CDR2 is FYNNEI. The CDR3 totals 14 residues. DNA of the CDR3: TGTGCCGGAAGACAGGGAAACTCAGGGACTGAAGCTTTCTTT. Its protein is CAGRQGNSGTEAFF.

This rearrangement joins TRBV10-3 to TRBJ2-3; weak D call: TRBD1 (6 bases). CDR3 length: 16 residues. The germline V gene has CDR1 ENHRY and CDR2 SYGVKD. V gave up 8 bases and J gave up 1 base, with 19 bases separating them. CDR3 amino acids: CAIYSGSYRGTDTQYF. CDR3 in DNA: TGTGCCATCTATTCAGGATCCTACAGGGGCACAGATACGCAGTATTTT.

V is TRBV5-4 and J is TRBJ2-2, with 7 bases lining up with TRBD2. The CDR3 extends over 17 amino acids. Germline values: CDR1 SGHNT, CDR2 YYREEE (reference sequence). V lost 4 bases and J lost 4; bases outside the gene matches: 13. Written as DNA, the CDR3 is TGTGCCAGCAGCACCGAAGGGGCGGGAGTGGCCACCGGGGAGCTGTTTTTT. As protein: CASSTEGAGVATGELFF. Variable domain in full (rest from reference TRBV5-4 and TRBJ2-2): ETGVTQSPTHLIKTRGQQVTLRCSSQSGHNTVSWYQQALGQGPQFIFQYYREEENGRGNFPPRFSGLQFPNYSSELNVNALELDDSALYLCASSTEGAGVATGELFFGEGSRLTVL.

This chain joins TRBV27 and TRBJ1-5; TRBD1 might be the D (6 bases). The germline V gene encodes CDR1 MNHEY and CDR2 SMNVEV (reference sequence). The CDR3 totals 15 residues. V gave up 8 bases and J gave up 2 bases, with 16 bases separating them. The CDR3 is CASGPGGLGNQPQHF. CDR3 coding DNA: TGTGCCAGCGGACCCGGGGGGCTTGGCAATCAGCCCCAGCATTTT.

The rearrangement uses TRBV10-3 and TRBJ2-7; D gene ambiguous. Trimming cost V 6 bases and J 2 bases, with 17 bases left between them. Germline CDR1 reads ENHRY; CDR2 reads SYGVKD. The CDR3 is 15 amino acids. For the CDR3, the DNA is TGTGCCATCAGGGGCCTTTCCACGAGGCCCTACGAGCAGTACTTC. Residues: CAIRGLSTRPYEQYF.

The V and J genes are TRBV6-5 and TRBJ1-2; D is ambiguous. V shed 7 bases and J shed 7 bases, with 13 bases lying between them. CDR1 MNHEY and CDR2 SVGAGI come from the germline V gene. The CDR3 spans 12 residues. The CDR3 here is CASTRVGPGYTF. The CDR3 DNA follows: TGTGCCAGCACACGAGTGGGCCCTGGCTACACCTTC.

The chain recombines TRBV27 with TRBJ2-3; D unclear. The germline gives CDR1 MNHEY, CDR2 SMNVEV (reference sequence). Trimming took off 3 bases at V and 6 bases at J, with 13 bases between the two ends. The CDR3 is 14 amino acids. CDR3 coding DNA: TGTGCCAGCAGTTTCACACTCCCGACGGATACGCAGTATTTT. As protein: CASSFTLPTDTQYF.

This rearrangement joins TRBV7-8 to TRBJ2-1, with TRBD2 matching 7 bases. The CDR3 runs to 16 residues. Trimming at V came to 0 bases and at J to 2 bases, leaving 4 bases not matched to a gene. Germline V gene data show CDR1 as SGHVS and CDR2 as FQNEAQ. The CDR3 region has the DNA TGTGCCAGCAGCTTAGCTGGGAGGGGCGCCTACAATGAGCAGTTCTTC. It is translated as CASSLAGRGAYNEQFF.

This chain joins TRBV6-1 and TRBJ2-7; D not resolved. The germline V and J ends were trimmed by 3 bases and 2 bases, with 11 bases remaining between them. Germline-derived CDR1 and CDR2 are MNHNS and SASEGT. The CDR3 length is 14 residues. CDR3 sequence: CASSDPGPTYEQYF. DNA for the CDR3: TGTGCCAGCAGTGACCCAGGTCCTACCTACGAGCAGTACTTC.

This chain uses TRBV19 with TRBJ2-7; D perhaps matches TRBD2 (6 bases). This CDR3 has 13 residues. V was trimmed by 5 bases and J by 4 bases, leaving 12 bases between them. Per the germline V gene, CDR1 is LNHDA and CDR2 is SQIVND (reference sequence). CDR3 nucleotides: TGTGCCAGTAGTGACGGGGGTCTGTACGAGCAGTACTTC. Protein sequence: CASSDGGLYEQYF. Filled out from reference TRBV19 and TRBJ2-7, the complete variable domain reads DGGITQSPKYLFRKEGQNVTLSCEQNLNHDAMYWYRQDPGQGLRLIYYSQIVNDFQKGDIAEGYSVSREKKESFPLTVTSAQKNPTAFYLCASSDGGLYEQYFGPGTRLTVT.

The chain carries TRBV4-1 and TRBJ1-4; TRBD1 matches at 8 bases. Germline CDR1 MGHRA, CDR2 YSYEKL. V lost 2 bases to trimming and J lost 7 bases; unmatched junction nucleotides: 6. The CDR3 sequence is 15 residues long. CDR3 coding DNA: TGCGCCAGCAGCCAATACACAGGGGGACCTGAAAAACTGTTTTTT. Amino acid sequence: CASSQYTGGPEKLFF.

The rearrangement joins TRBV28 to TRBJ2-7; tentative D call: TRBD1 (6 bases). Trimming cost V 3 bases and J 3 bases, with 9 bases left between them. In germline, CDR1 is MDHEN, CDR2 SYDVKM. The CDR3 has 13 residues. The CDR3 coding sequence is TGTGCCAGCAGTTTGGGACACCACTACGAGCAGTACTTC. This sequence encodes CASSLGHHYEQYF.

This chain uses TRBV11-2 with TRBJ1-2; maybe TRBD1 (5 bases). Germline values: CDR1 SGHAT, CDR2 FQNNGV. The CDR3 consists of 17 residues. Trimming cost V 1 base and J 4 bases, with 19 bases left between them. In nucleotides, the CDR3 is TGTGCCAGCAGCTTAGCGGGCGGGGAATGGGACCGCTATGGCTACACCTTC. Protein product: CASSLAGGEWDRYGYTF.

This chain uses TRBV15 with TRBJ2-1; perhaps TRBD2 as D (6 bases). The CDR3 contains 17 residues. The germline V gene encodes CDR1 LNHNV and CDR2 YYDKDF (reference sequence). Trimming pared 0 bases from V and 2 bases from J, leaving 14 bases between. This CDR3 is CATSRDLEGGPYNEQFF. In DNA, the CDR3 is TGTGCCACCAGCAGAGACCTTGAGGGAGGACCCTACAATGAGCAGTTCTTC.

This chain's CDR3 is CASSQRVGHEQYF. CDR3 coding DNA: TGCGCCAGCAGCCAACGGGTGGGTCATGAGCAGTACTTC. This chain connects TRBV4-3 to TRBJ2-7; D remains ambiguous. Germline V CDR1 and CDR2: LGHNA, YSLEER. CDR3 size: 13 residues. V lost 2 bases and J 7 bases, leaving 12 bases between the germline ends.

CDR3 in amino acids: CASRAGNEQFF. The CDR3, as DNA: TGTGCCAGCAGGGCGGGCAATGAGCAGTTCTTC. This sequence joins TRBV6-5 and TRBJ2-1; weak D call: TRBD2 (5 bases). Germline assignment: CDR1 MNHEY and CDR2 SVGAGI. The CDR3 is 11 residues long. The V gene lost 6 bases and the J gene lost 6 bases, with 6 bases spanning the gap.

The chain combines TRBV6-5 with TRBJ2-3, with D hard to call. Trimming took off 6 bases at V and 4 bases at J, with 5 bases between the two ends. Germline V gene lookup returns CDR1 MNHEY and CDR2 SVGAGI. CDR3 length: 11 amino acids. CDR3 protein: CASSGSDTQYF. The CDR3 region has the DNA TGTGCCAGCAGCGGTTCAGATACGCAGTATTTT.

As concerns this clone: The sample contains more than one DNA sequence encoding this CDR3. V is TRBV4-1 and J is TRBJ2-1; D is unclear. This CDR3 has 15 residues. CDR1 MGHRA and CDR2 YSYEKL come from the germline V gene. Between the trimmed V and J ends, which lost 1 base and 0 bases, there was a span of 7 bases. CDR3 bases: TGCGCCAGCAGCCAAGTTGAGAGCTCCTACAATGAGCAGTTCTTC. Its translation is CASSQVESSYNEQFF.

The chain links TRBV18 to TRBJ2-7; 9 nucleotides align to TRBD1. CDR1 KGHSH and CDR2 LQKENI come from the germline V gene. The V and J ends lost 6 bases and 1 base, in that order; junction bases with no gene match: 7. CDR3 size: 15 residues. CDR3 protein: CASSNRDRVSYEQYF. CDR3 DNA sequence: TGTGCCAGCTCGAACCGGGACAGGGTATCCTACGAGCAGTACTTC.

The CDR3: CASSPWGGTGNEQFF. The CDR3 DNA follows: TGTGCCAGCAGCCCTTGGGGTGGGACAGGGAATGAGCAGTTCTTC. The V gene is TRBV11-3, the J gene TRBJ2-1; 9 bases are a match to TRBD1. CDR1 is SGHNT, CDR2 YENEEA, per germline. There are 15 residues in the CDR3. The J segment lost 7 bases and the V segment lost 5 bases, leaving 9 bases of the junction unmatched.

V is TRBV11-2 and J is TRBJ1-1; a weak D match, TRBD1 (5 bases). The CDR3 length is 12 residues. CDR1 is SGHAT and CDR2 is FQNNGV in the germline V gene. With 3 bases removed from V and 6 bases from J, the gap between germline ends came to 8 bases. CDR3 DNA: TGTGCCAGCAGCTTCAGGGATCCTGAAGCTTTCTTT. Amino acids: CASSFRDPEAFF.

V gene TRBV7-3 combines with J gene TRBJ2-3, with 10 bases matching TRBD2. J was trimmed by 3 bases and V by 5 bases; bases with no gene match: 2. Germline V gene lookup returns CDR1 SGHTA and CDR2 FQGTGA. This CDR3 has 14 residues. In nucleotides, the CDR3 is TGTGCCAGCAGCATAGCGGGAGGTACAGATACGCAGTATTTT. It is translated as CASSIAGGTDTQYF.

The chain employs TRBV5-1 and TRBJ2-7; 13 bases are shared with TRBD2. The length of the CDR3 is 16 residues. J lost 3 bases, V lost 4 bases, and 7 bases had no gene match. Germline V gene sequence: CDR1 SGHRS, CDR2 YFSETQ. CDR3 sequence: CASSLRTSGSRYEQYF. CDR3 in DNA: TGCGCCAGCAGCCTTCGGACTAGCGGGAGCCGCTACGAGCAGTACTTC.

The chain couples TRBV6-6 to TRBJ1-1; maybe TRBD1 (6 bases). This CDR3 has 12 residues. V gave up 4 bases and J gave up 5 bases, with 8 bases separating them. Germline V gene lookup returns CDR1 MNHNY and CDR2 SVGAGI (reference sequence). CDR3 region: CASSFTGTEAFF. The CDR3 region has the DNA TGTGCCAGCAGTTTCACAGGGACTGAAGCTTTCTTT.

Remarks on this clone: Other DNA sequences from this sample encode an identical CDR3 as well. The J gene is TRBJ2-2, the V gene TRBV15; 8 nucleotides align to TRBD1. The CDR3 loop spans 15 amino acids. Germline CDR1 reads LNHNV; CDR2 reads YYDKDF (reference sequence). Trimming took 0 bases from V and 6 from J; bases not matched to a gene: 3. The CDR3 DNA sequence: TGTGCCACCAGCAGAGACAGGGGGCTAGCCGGGGAGCTGTTTTTT. It translates to CATSRDRGLAGELFF. Supplemented by reference TRBV15 and TRBJ2-2, the full variable domain reads DAMVIQNPRYQVTQFGKPVTLSCSQTLNHNVMYWYQQKSSQAPKLLFHYYDKDFNNEADTPDNFQSRRPNTSFCFLDIRSPGLGDTAMYLCATSRDRGLAGELFFGEGSRLTVL.

Details on this clone: A much larger clone sits a single nucleotide away, making a read error possible. The sample carries other DNA sequences with the same CDR3. The rearrangement joins TRBV2 to TRBJ2-7, with D possibly being TRBD2 (6 bases). V dropped 6 bases and J dropped 0 bases, with 6 bases sitting between them. The CDR3 runs 12 residues. Germline V CDR1 and CDR2: SNHLY, FYNNEI. Here the CDR3 DNA reads TGTGCCAGCAGCGGGGGCTCCTACGAGCAGTACTTC. Its protein product is CASSGGSYEQYF.